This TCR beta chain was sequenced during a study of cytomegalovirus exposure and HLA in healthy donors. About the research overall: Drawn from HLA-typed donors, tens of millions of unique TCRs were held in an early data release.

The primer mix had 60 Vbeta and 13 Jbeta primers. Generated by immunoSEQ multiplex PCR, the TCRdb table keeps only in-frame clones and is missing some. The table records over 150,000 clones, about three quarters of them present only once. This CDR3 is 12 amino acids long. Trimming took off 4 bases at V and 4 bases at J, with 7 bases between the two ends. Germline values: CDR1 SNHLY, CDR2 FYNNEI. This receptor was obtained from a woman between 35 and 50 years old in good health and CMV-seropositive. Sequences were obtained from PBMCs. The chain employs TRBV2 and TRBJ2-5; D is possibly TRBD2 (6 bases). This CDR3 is CASSGGLETQYF. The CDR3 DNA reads TGTGCCAGCAGTGGGGGACTAGAGACCCAGTACTTC.